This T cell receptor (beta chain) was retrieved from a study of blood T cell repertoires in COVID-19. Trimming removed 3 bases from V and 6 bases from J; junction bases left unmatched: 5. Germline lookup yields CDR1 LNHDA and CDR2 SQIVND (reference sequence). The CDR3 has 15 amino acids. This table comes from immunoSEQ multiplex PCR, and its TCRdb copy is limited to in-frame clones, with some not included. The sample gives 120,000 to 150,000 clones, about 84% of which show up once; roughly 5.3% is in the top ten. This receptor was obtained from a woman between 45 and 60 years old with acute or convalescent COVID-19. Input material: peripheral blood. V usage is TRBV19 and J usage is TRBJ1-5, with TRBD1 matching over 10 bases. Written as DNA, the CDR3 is TGTGCCAGTAGTATTGGAGACAGGGGGCCTCAGCCCCAGCATTTT. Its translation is CASSIGDRGPQPQHF.